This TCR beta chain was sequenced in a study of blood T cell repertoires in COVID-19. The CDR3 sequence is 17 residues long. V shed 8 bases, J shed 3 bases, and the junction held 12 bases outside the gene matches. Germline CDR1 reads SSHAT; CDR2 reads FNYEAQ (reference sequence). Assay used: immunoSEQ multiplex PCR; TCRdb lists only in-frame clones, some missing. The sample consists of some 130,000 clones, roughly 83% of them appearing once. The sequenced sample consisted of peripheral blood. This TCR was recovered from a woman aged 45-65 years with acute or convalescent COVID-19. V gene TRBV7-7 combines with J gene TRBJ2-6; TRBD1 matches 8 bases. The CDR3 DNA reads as TGTGCCAGCGGGGGTGGGCAGGGGGCAGGTGGGGCCAACGTCCTGACTTTC. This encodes CASGGGQGAGGANVLTF.